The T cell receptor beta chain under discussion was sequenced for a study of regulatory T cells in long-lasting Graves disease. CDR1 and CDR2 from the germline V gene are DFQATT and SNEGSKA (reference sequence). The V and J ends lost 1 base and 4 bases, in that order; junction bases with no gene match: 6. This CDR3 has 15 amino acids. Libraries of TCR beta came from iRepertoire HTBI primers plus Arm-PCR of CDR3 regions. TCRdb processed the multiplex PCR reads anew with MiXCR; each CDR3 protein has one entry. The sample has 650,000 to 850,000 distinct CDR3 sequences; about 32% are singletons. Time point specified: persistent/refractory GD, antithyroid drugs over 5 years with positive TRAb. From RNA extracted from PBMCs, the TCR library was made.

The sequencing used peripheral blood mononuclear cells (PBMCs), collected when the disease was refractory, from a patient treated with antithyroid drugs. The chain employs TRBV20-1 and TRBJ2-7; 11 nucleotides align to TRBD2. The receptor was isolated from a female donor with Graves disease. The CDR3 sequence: CSARGVSGRVYEQYF. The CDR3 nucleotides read TGCAGTGCTAGAGGGGTTAGCGGGAGGGTTTACGAGCAGTACTTC.